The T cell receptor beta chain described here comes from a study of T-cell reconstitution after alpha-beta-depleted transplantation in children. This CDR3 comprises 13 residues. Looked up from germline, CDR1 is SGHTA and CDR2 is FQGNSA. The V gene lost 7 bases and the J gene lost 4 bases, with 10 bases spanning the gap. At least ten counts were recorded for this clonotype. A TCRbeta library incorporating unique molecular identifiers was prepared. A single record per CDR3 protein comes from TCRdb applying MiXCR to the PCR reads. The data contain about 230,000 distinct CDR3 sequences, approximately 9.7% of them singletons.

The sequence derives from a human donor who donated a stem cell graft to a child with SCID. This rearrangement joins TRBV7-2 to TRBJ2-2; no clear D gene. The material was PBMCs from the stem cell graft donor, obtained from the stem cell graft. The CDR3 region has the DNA TGTGCCAGCAAAGTCGTGAGCACCGGGGAGCTGTTTTTT. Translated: CASKVVSTGELFF.